A single sample gave rise to the 4 T cell receptor beta chains below, sequenced in a study of T cell repertoires in cytomegalovirus infection. Their target antigens are unknown. MiXCR, run by TCRdb on the reads, gives a single entry per CDR3 protein. The sample records tens of thousands of distinct CDR3 sequences, about 24% being singletons. The sequencing here drew on CD8+ T cells from cultured PBMCs, taken from culture after CMV antigen stimulation. These receptors originate from a human donor in good health (CMV status not recorded). Some clones in this sample may be carry-over from other donors' samples.

This clonotype was recorded a few times. The chain carries TRBV6-4 and TRBJ2-3; D gene unclear. Trimming left V 6 bases short and J 1 base short, with 8 bases between. Germline V gene data show CDR1 as MRHNA and CDR2 as SNTAGT. CDR3 length: 13 amino acids. This CDR3 is CASSLTRTDTQYF. Written as DNA, the CDR3 is TGTGCCAGCAGCCTGACTCGCACAGATACGCAGTATTTT.

This clonotype was recorded a few times. V is TRBV5-6 and J is TRBJ2-6, with D unresolved. The CDR3 has 15 amino acids. The V end lost 0 bases, the J end lost 0 bases, and 4 bases lay between the germline ends. Germline V lookup: CDR1 SGHDT, CDR2 YYEEEE. Here the CDR3 reads CASSLGPSGANVLTF. The CDR3 nucleotides are TGTGCCAGCAGCTTGGGACCCTCTGGGGCCAACGTCCTGACTTTC.

This chain uses TRBV6-2 or TRBV6-3 with TRBJ1-1, with D uncertain. The germline V and J ends were trimmed by 6 bases and 4 bases, with 18 bases remaining between them. This CDR3 is built from 15 residues. Germline lookup yields CDR1 MNHEY and CDR2 SVGEGT. The DNA for the CDR3 is TGTGCCAGCAGACGACGGCACCTTTTATTCACTGAAGCTTTCTTT. This translates into CASRRRHLLFTEAFF.

V is TRBV5-1 and J is TRBJ2-7; 11 nucleotides match TRBD2. Germline V gene data show CDR1 as SGHRS and CDR2 as YFSETQ. V was pared by 0 bases and J by 2 bases, with 7 bases of the junction left unmatched. This CDR3 region has 17 residues. CDR3 residues: CASSLEGGLADPYEQYF. DNA of the CDR3: TGCGCCAGCAGCTTGGAAGGGGGACTAGCGGACCCCTACGAGCAGTACTTC.